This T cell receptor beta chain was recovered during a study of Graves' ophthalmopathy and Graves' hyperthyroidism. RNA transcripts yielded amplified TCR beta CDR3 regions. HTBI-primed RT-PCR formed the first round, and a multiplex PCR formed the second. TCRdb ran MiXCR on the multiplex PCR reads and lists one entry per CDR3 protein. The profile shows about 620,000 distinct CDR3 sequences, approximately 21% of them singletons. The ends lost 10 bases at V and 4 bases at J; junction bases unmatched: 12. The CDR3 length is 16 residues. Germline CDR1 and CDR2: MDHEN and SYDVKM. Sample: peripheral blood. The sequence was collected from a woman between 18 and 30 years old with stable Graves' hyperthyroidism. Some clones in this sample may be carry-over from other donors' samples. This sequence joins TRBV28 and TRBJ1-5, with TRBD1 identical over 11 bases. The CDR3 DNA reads TGTGCCACTAAGGGCCGGGACAGGGGGAGAAATCAGCCCCAGCATTTT. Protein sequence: CATKGRDRGRNQPQHF.